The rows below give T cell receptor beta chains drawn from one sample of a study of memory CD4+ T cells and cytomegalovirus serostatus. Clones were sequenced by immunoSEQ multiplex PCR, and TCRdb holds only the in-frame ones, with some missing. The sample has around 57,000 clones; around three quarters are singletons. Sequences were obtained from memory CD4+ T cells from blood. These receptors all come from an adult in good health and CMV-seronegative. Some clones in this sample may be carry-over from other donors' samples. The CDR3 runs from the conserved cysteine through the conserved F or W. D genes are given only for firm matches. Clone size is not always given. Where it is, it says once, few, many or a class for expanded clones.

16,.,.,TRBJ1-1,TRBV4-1,TGCGCCAGCAGCCAATTGGCCCGAGGACCTAACACTGAAGCTTTCTTT,CASSQLARGPNTEAFF
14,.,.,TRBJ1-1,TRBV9,TGTGCCAGCAGGAGGGGGGACTGGAACACTGAAGCTTTCTTT,CASRRGDWNTEAFF
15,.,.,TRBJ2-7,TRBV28,TGTGCCAGCAGTTTTAAGCCTGGTTCATCCTACGAGCAGTACTTC,CASSFKPGSSYEQYF
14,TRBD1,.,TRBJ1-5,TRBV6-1,TGTGCCAGCGGCCACGGGACAGGGCATCAGCCCCAGCATTTT,CASGHGTGHQPQHF
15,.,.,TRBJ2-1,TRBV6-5,TGTGCCAGCAGTGTCGGGGGCGGGGGTTACAATGAGCAGTTCTTC,CASSVGGGGYNEQFF
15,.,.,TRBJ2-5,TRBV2,TGTGCCAGCAGTGAAGTGGCAGGATTTGGGGAGACCCAGTACTTC,CASSEVAGFGETQYF
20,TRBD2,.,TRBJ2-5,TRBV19,TGTGCCAGTAGTATCCGCCTAATCGAGTGGACTAGCGGGAGTGAGGAGACCCAGTACTTC,CASSIRLIEWTSGSEETQYF
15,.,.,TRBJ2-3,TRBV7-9,TGTGCCAGCAGCCGGACGGCTGCTAGCACAGATACGCAGTATTTT,CASSRTAASTDTQYF
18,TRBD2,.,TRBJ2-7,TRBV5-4,TGTGCCAGCAGATACTTAACATTCCGGACTAGCGGGAGGTACGAGCAGTACTTC,CASRYLTFRTSGRYEQYF
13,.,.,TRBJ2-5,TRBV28,TGTGCCAGCAGTTCAGGGGATCGGGAGACCCAGTACTTC,CASSSGDRETQYF
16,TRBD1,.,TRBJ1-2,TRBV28,TGTGCCAGCAGTTTGAACCCTGGGACAGGGTTCTATGGCTACACCTTC,CASSLNPGTGFYGYTF
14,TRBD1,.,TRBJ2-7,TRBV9,TGTGCCAGCAGCGCCCGTCAGGGGGCCTACGAGCAGTACTTC,CASSARQGAYEQYF
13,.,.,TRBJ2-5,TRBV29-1,TGCAGCGCCCGTCAGGGCCTACAAGAGACCCAGTACTTC,CSARQGLQETQYF
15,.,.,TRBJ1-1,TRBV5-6,TGTGCCAGCAGCTTGGTCCACACCCGGAACACTGAAGCTTTCTTT,CASSLVHTRNTEAFF
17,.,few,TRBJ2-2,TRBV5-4,TGTGCCAGCAGCTTGGGCGGGGGGACAGGGACCGCCGGGGAGCTGTTTTTT,CASSLGGGTGTAGELFF
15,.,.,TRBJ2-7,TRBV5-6,TGTGCCAGCAGCTACGAGGGGGTCCGCTCCTACGAGCAGTACTTC,CASSYEGVRSYEQYF
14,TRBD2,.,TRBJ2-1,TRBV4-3,TGCGCCAGCAGCCAGACTAGCGGAGACAATGAGCAGTTCTTC,CASSQTSGDNEQFF
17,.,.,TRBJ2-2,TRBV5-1,TGCGCCAGCAGCTTGGCGGGCGGGCAGGGGAACACCGGGGAGCTGTTTTTT,CASSLAGGQGNTGELFF
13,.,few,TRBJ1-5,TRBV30,TGTGCCTGGAGTCCCATATCGGGGACGGAGGAGCATTTT,CAWSPISGTEEHF
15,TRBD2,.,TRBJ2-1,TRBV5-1,TGCGCCAGCAGCCCCCCGGGACTAGCGGGGCGGGAGCAGTTCTTC,CASSPPGLAGREQFF
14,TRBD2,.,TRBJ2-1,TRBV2,TGTGCCACCTGGACTAGCGGGAGTCGGAATGAGCAGTTCTTC,CATWTSGSRNEQFF
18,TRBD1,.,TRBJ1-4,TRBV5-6,TGTGCCAGCAGCTTGGGTCTGGACAGGTTTGCAACTAATGAAAAACTGTTTTTT,CASSLGLDRFATNEKLFF
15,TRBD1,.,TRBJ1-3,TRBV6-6,TGTGCCAGCAGTTTCGGGGACAGCTCTGGAAACACCATATATTTT,CASSFGDSSGNTIYF
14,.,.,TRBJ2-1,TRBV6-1,TGTGCCAGCACCCCAGGGGCCAACTACAATGAGCAGTTCTTC,CASTPGANYNEQFF
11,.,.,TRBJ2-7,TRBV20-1,TGCAGTGCTAGGTTGATTCGAGAGCAGTACTTC,CSARLIREQYF
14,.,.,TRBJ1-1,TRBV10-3,TGTGCCACTGAACCGGGACCTTTGAACACTGAAGCTTTCTTT,CATEPGPLNTEAFF
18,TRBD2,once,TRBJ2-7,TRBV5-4,TGTGCCAGCAGCTTGGCCCGGGCTAGCGGGAAGGCTTCCTACGAGCAGTACTTC,CASSLARASGKASYEQYF
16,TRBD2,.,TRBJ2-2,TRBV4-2,TGTGCCAGCAGCCAAACCGCGCGGGGGGAAGCCGGGGAGCTGTTTTTT,CASSQTARGEAGELFF
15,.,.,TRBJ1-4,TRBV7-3,TGTGCCAGCAGCTTAACGGCAACGAGGGAAGAAAAACTGTTTTTT,CASSLTATREEKLFF